This T cell receptor (beta chain) emerged from a study of neurological immune-mediated disorders. Over 160 million TCR-beta sequences from 15-18 subjects came from every sequencing run. One entry per CDR3 protein results from TCRdb running MiXCR on the 5' RACE reads. The data hold about 52,000 distinct CDR3 sequences, with about 3.8% observed a single time. This clonotype was seen repeatedly, ten times or more. The germline V gene encodes CDR1 SGHRS and CDR2 YFSETQ. CDR3 length: 17 amino acids. V lost 2 bases and J 5 bases, leaving 20 bases between the germline ends. V usage is TRBV5-1 and J usage is TRBJ2-1, with no clear D. The clonotype comes from a man in his fifties or sixties with multiple sclerosis. Material for sequencing was PBMCs. This chain's CDR3 is CASSLLSPTQSDNEQFF. In DNA form, the CDR3 reads TGCGCCAGCAGCTTATTAAGTCCCACCCAGTCCGACAATGAGCAGTTCTTC.